A selection of T cell receptor beta chains follows, all from one sample in a study of Ad26.COV2.S vaccination and SARS-CoV-2 variants. TCRdb's table, derived via immunoSEQ multiplex PCR, lists solely in-frame clones and lacks some. The sample lists around 300,000 clones; about 88% were seen once. Sequenced here: peripheral blood, sampled in a trial of Ad26.COV2.S vaccine versus placebo. The receptors stem from a person between 18 and 65 years old who received the Ad26.COV2.S COVID-19 vaccine or a placebo. The CDR3 runs from the conserved cysteine through the conserved F or W. The order of the fields is V gene, D gene, clone size, J gene, CDR3 protein, CDR3 DNA. The D gene is left open where the match is weak. Size values are once, few and many counts, or a class for expanded clones, and some rows have none.

V: TRBV27
D: TRBD1
size: .
J: TRBJ2-7
CDR3: CASSFSSPTTGTGAASFAYEQYF
DNA: TGTGCCAGCAGTTTTTCAAGTCCCACCACCGGGACAGGGGCCGCTAGTTTTGCCTACGAGCAGTACTTC

V: TRBV28
D: TRBD2
size: .
J: TRBJ2-7
CDR3: CASSLAGVYEQYF
DNA: TGTGCCAGCAGCTTAGCGGGAGTCTACGAGCAGTACTTC

V: TRBV7-8
D: .
size: .
J: TRBJ2-1
CDR3: CASSRGFLQGAGGAFVPFYNEQFF
DNA: TGTGCCAGCAGCCGTGGGTTTTTACAGGGGGCGGGAGGGGCCTTCGTTCCTTTTTACAATGAGCAGTTCTTC

V: TRBV11-3
D: TRBD2
size: .
J: TRBJ2-3
CDR3: CASSFSGTSGTTDTQYF
DNA: TGTGCCAGCAGCTTCTCCGGGACTAGCGGGACCACAGATACGCAGTATTTT

V: TRBV3-1/TRBV3-2
D: .
size: .
J: TRBJ2-1
CDR3: CASSQGSGLSKFF
DNA: TGTGCCAGCAGCCAAGGGTCAGGCCTGTCCAAGTTCTTC

V: TRBV27
D: TRBD1
size: .
J: TRBJ2-3
CDR3: CASSFIVGDRYTDTQYF
DNA: TGTGCCAGCAGTTTCATAGTGGGGGACAGGTACACAGATACGCAGTATTTT

V: TRBV30
D: .
size: few
J: TRBJ1-5
CDR3: CAWNGGFSQPQHF
DNA: TGTGCCTGGAACGGGGGGTTCAGTCAGCCCCAGCATTTT

V: TRBV27
D: .
size: .
J: TRBJ2-5
CDR3: CASSLSWQTGETQYF
DNA: TGTGCCAGCAGTTTATCGTGGCAGACTGGAGAGACCCAGTACTTC

V: TRBV7-9
D: TRBD1
size: few
J: TRBJ1-6
CDR3: CASSQRGTDYNSPLHF
DNA: TGTGCCAGCAGCCAAAGAGGGACAGACTATAATTCACCCCTCCACTTT

V: TRBV9
D: TRBD2
size: once
J: TRBJ2-7
CDR3: CASSVAASGRGDYEQYF
DNA: TGTGCCAGCAGCGTAGCTGCTAGCGGGAGGGGAGACTACGAGCAGTACTTC

V: TRBV6-5
D: .
size: .
J: TRBJ2-7
CDR3: CASRPGHSYEQYF
DNA: TGTGCCAGCAGACCGGGACACAGCTACGAGCAGTACTTC